The 24 T cell receptor beta chains given below trace back to one sample, sequenced in a study of blood T cell repertoires in COVID-19. Only in-frame clones appear in the TCRdb table, and some are missing; sequencing was by immunoSEQ multiplex PCR. This table holds 40,000 to 50,000 clones, 85% found once. The sample consisted of peripheral blood. These receptors were obtained from a man between 50 and 59 years old with active COVID-19.

This clone appeared a few times. The chain is built from TRBV10-3 and TRBJ2-1; TRBD1 matches at 8 bases. The ends lost 6 bases at V and 5 bases at J; junction bases unmatched: 9. Germline V gene data show CDR1 as ENHRY and CDR2 as SYGVKD. CDR3 length: 15 residues. The CDR3 DNA is TGTGCCATCAGCGGACAGGGCCGGGGGCACAATGAGCAGTTCTTC. This codes for CAISGQGRGHNEQFF.

This clone was counted a single time. This rearrangement joins TRBV29-1 to TRBJ1-2, with 7 nucleotides matching TRBD1. The germline V gene encodes CDR1 SQVTM and CDR2 ANQGSEA. This CDR3 has 11 amino acids. J gave up 8 bases and V 7 bases, and 7 bases lay outside the gene matches. In nucleotides, the CDR3 is TGCAGCGCAGGACAGGTTGAGGGCTACACCTTC. Amino acids: CSAGQVEGYTF.

The V and J genes are TRBV2 and TRBJ2-3, with TRBD2 as a possible D gene (6 bases). The V gene lost 3 bases and the J gene lost 0 bases, with 10 bases spanning the gap. Germline values: CDR1 SNHLY, CDR2 FYNNEI. This CDR3 contains 15 residues. The CDR3 spells CASSERSGSTDTQYF. For the CDR3, the DNA is TGTGCCAGCAGTGAGAGGAGCGGGAGCACAGATACGCAGTATTTT.

The chain's CDR3 is CASRDSLYSTNEKLFF. DNA for the CDR3: TGTGCCAGCAGGGACAGCCTCTACTCAACTAATGAAAAACTGTTTTTT. V and J are TRBV6-6 and TRBJ1-4, with TRBD1 as a possible D gene (6 bases). Looked up from germline, CDR1 is MNHNY and CDR2 is SVGAGI (reference sequence). This CDR3 has 16 residues. Trimming took 6 bases from V and 0 from J, leaving 14 bases between them.

The gene calls are TRBV6-2 or TRBV6-3 and TRBJ2-6; D is possibly TRBD1 (5 bases). Trimming stripped 2 bases from V and 2 bases from J, with 7 bases between. Germline-derived CDR1 and CDR2 are MNHEY and SVGEGT. This CDR3 spans 15 amino acids. The CDR3 region has the DNA TGTGCCAGCAGTTACAGGGGAACTGGGGCCAACGTCCTGACTTTC. Encoded protein: CASSYRGTGANVLTF.

V and J are TRBV5-4 and TRBJ2-2, with TRBD2 identical over 8 bases. The V segment lost 2 bases and the J segment 4 bases; nucleotides outside the gene matches: 7. The germline gives CDR1 SGHNT, CDR2 YYREEE (reference sequence). This CDR3 has 16 residues. The chain's CDR3 is CASSLPGLGGTGELFF. For the CDR3, the DNA is TGTGCCAGCAGCTTACCGGGACTAGGGGGCACCGGGGAGCTGTTTTTT.

This chain joins TRBV7-9 and TRBJ2-2; maybe TRBD1 (5 bases). This CDR3 is built from 16 residues. Per the germline V gene, CDR1 is SEHNR and CDR2 is FQNEAQ (reference sequence). The V end was cut by 4 bases, the J end by 1 base, with 13 bases between. CDR3 nucleotides: TGTGCCAGCAGCTGGACCGCCGGACAGAACACCGGGGAGCTGTTTTTT. Residues: CASSWTAGQNTGELFF.

This clone showed up just once. This chain joins TRBV7-2 and TRBJ2-5; 9 nucleotides agree with TRBD2. Trimming took 5 bases from V and 5 from J; bases not matched to a gene: 12. CDR3 length equals 16 residues. CDR1 and CDR2 (germline): SGHTA, FQGNSA. CDR3 nucleotide sequence: TGTGCCAGCAGCCCAGGCAGGCGGGGGGGCGGTGAGACCCAGTACTTC. Translation gives CASSPGRRGGGETQYF.

CDR3 in amino acids: CASSFGGSSNQPQHF. The CDR3 bases are TGCGCCAGCAGCTTTGGGGGGAGTAGCAATCAGCCCCAGCATTTT. The chain couples TRBV5-1 to TRBJ1-5; maybe TRBD1 (5 bases). This CDR3 has 15 residues. Germline V gene lookup returns CDR1 SGHRS and CDR2 YFSETQ. V gave up 2 bases and J gave up 0 bases, with 9 bases separating them. The full variable domain, completed using reference TRBV5-1 and TRBJ1-5, is KAGVTQTPRYLIKTRGQQVTLSCSPISGHRSVSWYQQTPGQGLQFLFEYFSETQRNKGNFPGRFSGRQFSNSRSEMNVSTLELGDSALYLCASSFGGSSNQPQHFGDGTRLSIL.

V gene TRBV24-1 combines with J gene TRBJ2-5; the D gene is possibly TRBD1 (6 bases). Germline-derived CDR1 and CDR2 are KGHDR and SFDVKD. V was shortened by 4 bases and J by 1 base, with 12 bases between the two germline ends. This CDR3 is built from 15 residues. The CDR3 DNA sequence: TGTGCCACCAGTGACCGGGACAACACCCAAGAGACCCAGTACTTC. It yields the protein CATSDRDNTQETQYF.

This clone was detected a few times. V gene TRBV3-1 (or the pseudogene TRBV3-2) combines with J gene TRBJ2-7; unclear D gene. Germline CDR1 and CDR2: LGHDT and YNNKEL (reference sequence). V was clipped by 2 bases and J by 5 bases, with 10 bases between them. This CDR3 is built from 13 residues. CDR3 in DNA: TGTGCCAGCAGCCAAAAACAGTTGAACGAGCAGTACTTC. It specifies CASSQKQLNEQYF.

This clone was recorded a few times. V and J are TRBV5-1 and TRBJ2-3; 9 bases are a match to TRBD2. The germline V gene has CDR1 SGHRS and CDR2 YFSETQ. V was clipped by 5 bases and J by 4 bases; unmatched bases: 8. This CDR3 region has 15 residues. As DNA, the CDR3 is TGCGCCAGCAGTTCCGGGACTAGCAGTGCAGATACGCAGTATTTT. Its protein is CASSSGTSSADTQYF.

The J gene is TRBJ1-2, the V gene TRBV5-1; 11 bases align to TRBD1. Trimming cost V 4 bases and J 7 bases; bases outside gene matches: 6. Germline V gives CDR1 SGHRS, CDR2 YFSETQ. This CDR3 contains 14 residues. The CDR3 loop is CASSIGQGAFGYTF. The CDR3 nucleotides read TGCGCCAGCAGCATAGGACAGGGGGCGTTTGGCTACACCTTC.

This clone was seen a handful of times. V and J are TRBV5-1 and TRBJ2-7; 7 bases line up with TRBD1. CDR1 is SGHRS, CDR2 YFSETQ, per germline. This CDR3 has 14 amino acids. The J segment lost 2 bases and the V segment lost 4 bases, leaving 6 bases of the junction unmatched. CDR3 sequence: CASSLGTVAYEQYF. The CDR3 bases are TGCGCCAGCAGCCTTGGGACAGTTGCCTACGAGCAGTACTTC. Supplemented by reference TRBV5-1 and TRBJ2-7, the full variable domain reads KAGVTQTPRYLIKTRGQQVTLSCSPISGHRSVSWYQQTPGQGLQFLFEYFSETQRNKGNFPGRFSGRQFSNSRSEMNVSTLELGDSALYLCASSLGTVAYEQYFGPGTRLTVT.

The chain links TRBV5-6 to TRBJ1-5; 9 nucleotides align to TRBD1. Germline V gene lookup returns CDR1 SGHDT and CDR2 YYEEEE. The V and J ends lost 2 bases and 5 bases, in that order; junction bases with no gene match: 5. This CDR3 region has 15 residues. CDR3 bases: TGTGCCAGCAGCTTAGGGACAGGGTCGCATCAGCCCCAGCATTTT. The encoded protein is CASSLGTGSHQPQHF.

This chain links TRBV5-1 with TRBJ2-7; the D gene is possibly TRBD1 (5 bases). V lost 5 bases and J lost 3, with 12 bases in between. Germline CDR1 is SGHRS and CDR2 is YFSETQ. The CDR3 contains 13 residues. Here the CDR3 reads CASSLGARYEQYF. In DNA, the CDR3 is TGCGCCAGCAGTCTTGGGGCACGCTACGAGCAGTACTTC.

CDR3 nucleotide sequence: TGTGCCAGCAGCTTGGTCCGGGGAGTCTACAATGAGCAGTTCTTC. This translates into CASSLVRGVYNEQFF. V is TRBV11-1 and J is TRBJ2-1; possible D gene TRBD2, 5 bases. In germline, CDR1 is SGHAT, CDR2 FQDESV (reference sequence). With 3 bases removed from V and 3 bases from J, the gap between germline ends came to 12 bases. The CDR3 length is 15 residues.

The chain combines TRBV5-4 with TRBJ2-3; a weak D match, TRBD2 (6 bases). Per the germline V gene, CDR1 is SGHNT and CDR2 is YYREEE (reference sequence). Trimming removed 3 bases from V and 3 bases from J, with 11 bases in between. The CDR3 is 14 residues long. The CDR3 coding sequence is TGTGCCAGCAGCTCCGAGACTAGAACAGATACGCAGTATTTT. This translates into CASSSETRTDTQYF.

This clone appeared once. The V gene is TRBV6-1, the J gene TRBJ2-4, with TRBD1 matching over 9 bases. The V gene end was trimmed by 2 bases and the J gene end by 8 bases; junction bases not matched to a gene: 7. Germline CDR1 MNHNS, CDR2 SASEGT. This CDR3 is 15 amino acids long. DNA of the CDR3: TGTGCCAGCAGTGAATTTGCGGGACAGGGTTACATTCAGTACTTC. Protein sequence: CASSEFAGQGYIQYF.

The chain employs TRBV9 and TRBJ2-1; D unresolved. CDR3 size: 14 residues. V gave up 4 bases and J gave up 4 bases, with 12 bases separating them. Germline V CDR1 and CDR2: SGDLS, YYNGEE. CDR3 sequence reads: CASSPRSGYNEQFF. DNA of the CDR3: TGTGCCAGCAGCCCCAGGTCTGGGTACAATGAGCAGTTCTTC.

The chain couples TRBV7-2 to TRBJ1-6, with 9 bases that match TRBD1. Trimming at V came to 5 bases and at J to 7 bases, leaving 6 bases not matched to a gene. Per the germline V gene, CDR1 is SGHTA and CDR2 is FQGNSA. There are 15 residues in the CDR3. The CDR3 nucleotides are TGTGCCAGCAGCCCCAGACAGGGGGGGAATTCACCCCTCCACTTT. It yields the protein CASSPRQGGNSPLHF.

V gene TRBV18 combines with J gene TRBJ2-3; the match to TRBD2 covers 7 bases. Germline V CDR1 and CDR2: KGHSH, LQKENI. CDR3 length equals 16 residues. V shed 6 bases, J shed 0 bases, and the junction held 9 bases outside the gene matches. CDR3 amino acids: CASSLLPSGSTDTQYF. The CDR3 DNA follows: TGTGCCAGCTCCCTGTTGCCTAGCGGTAGCACAGATACGCAGTATTTT.

This clone was seen only once. This chain links TRBV5-4 with TRBJ1-4; D is possibly TRBD1 (5 bases). The germline V and J ends were trimmed by 5 bases and 8 bases, with 16 bases remaining between them. CDR3 length: 14 residues. Per the germline V gene, CDR1 is SGHNT and CDR2 is YYREEE (reference sequence). The CDR3 sequence: CASSPGGTEEKLFF. CDR3 nucleotides: TGTGCCAGCAGTCCCGGGGGTACCGAGGAAAAACTGTTTTTT.

The chain links TRBV6-2 or TRBV6-3 to TRBJ2-1; 10 nucleotides line up with TRBD2. The V gene end was trimmed by 5 bases and the J gene end by 8 bases; junction bases not matched to a gene: 9. Germline V gene data show CDR1 as MNHEY and CDR2 as SVGEGT. The CDR3 has 15 amino acids. The CDR3 bases are TGTGCCAGCAGTACGGGCCTAGCGGGAGTAGATGAGCAGTTCTTC. Its protein product is CASSTGLAGVDEQFF.